The 30 T cell receptor beta chains reported below all come from one sample, sequenced in a study of blood T cell repertoires in COVID-19. The assay was immunoSEQ multiplex PCR, and TCRdb's table has in-frame clones only and misses some. The sample contains around 320,000 clones, more than 90% of which appear only once. The sequenced material came from PBMCs or T cells enriched from blood (not recorded which). The receptors derive from a woman aged 25-40 years who had been exposed to COVID-19.

The chain couples TRBV5-1 to TRBJ2-3; possible D gene TRBD2, 6 bases. The CDR3 has 16 amino acids. Deletions cut 0 bases from V and 2 bases from J, with 13 bases between. The V gene's germline CDR1 is SGHRS and CDR2 YFSETQ. In DNA form, the CDR3 reads TGCGCCAGCAGCTTGGGACTAGTTAGAAACACAGATACGCAGTATTTT. Its translation: CASSLGLVRNTDTQYF.

This rearrangement joins TRBV5-1 to TRBJ1-3; D possibly corresponds to TRBD1 (5 bases). The CDR3 length is 15 residues. Trimming took off 1 base at V and 4 bases at J, with 12 bases between the two ends. Per germline, CDR1 SGHRS and CDR2 YFSETQ. The CDR3 protein is CASSLSRVAGNTIYF. CDR3 nucleotides: TGCGCCAGCAGCTTGAGCAGGGTAGCCGGAAACACCATATATTTT.

CDR3 sequence (DNA): TGTGCCAGCGGATCGTTCACAGGGACATCAAATAATTCACCCCTCCACTTT. It specifies CASGSFTGTSNNSPLHF. The chain employs TRBV7-6 and TRBJ1-6, with D possibly TRBD1 on 6 matching bases. Germline CDR1 is SGHVS and CDR2 is FNYEAQ. Trimming took 8 bases from V and 5 from J, leaving 22 bases between them. The CDR3 has 17 amino acids.

The J gene is TRBJ1-5, the V gene TRBV29-1; TRBD1 might be the D (6 bases). Germline CDR1 SQVTM, CDR2 ANQGSEA. The CDR3 extends over 18 amino acids. V shed 8 bases and J shed 1 base, with 27 bases lying between them. The CDR3 loop reads CSPPDTGGGHLSNQPQHF. Written as DNA, the CDR3 is TGCAGCCCCCCTGACACGGGGGGGGGACATCTGAGCAATCAGCCCCAGCATTTT.

J is TRBJ2-3 and V is TRBV1; the listed D gene, TRBD2, was not tested against the DNA. TRBV1 is a pseudogene segment. The CDR3 extends over 18 amino acids. This CDR3 reads CTSSQDLGGGATTDTQYF. In DNA form, the CDR3 reads TGCACCAGCAGCCAAGATTTGGGCGGGGGGGCAACAACAGATACGCAGTATTTT.

The chain uses TRBV5-1 and TRBJ2-7; D call uncertain. The germline V and J ends were trimmed by 4 bases and 0 bases, with 11 bases remaining between them. This CDR3 comprises 14 residues. Germline assignment: CDR1 SGHRS and CDR2 YFSETQ. CDR3 protein: CASSPRGHSYEQYF. DNA for the CDR3: TGCGCCAGCAGCCCGAGAGGTCACTCCTACGAGCAGTACTTC. Combining the CDR3 with reference TRBV5-1 and TRBJ2-7 gives the whole variable domain KAGVTQTPRYLIKTRGQQVTLSCSPISGHRSVSWYQQTPGQGLQFLFEYFSETQRNKGNFPGRFSGRQFSNSRSEMNVSTLELGDSALYLCASSPRGHSYEQYFGPGTRLTVT.

V and J are TRBV11-3 and TRBJ2-1, with 9 bases that match TRBD2. The CDR3 extends over 17 amino acids. From germline, CDR1 is SGHNT and CDR2 YENEEA. V lost 0 bases to trimming and J lost 6 bases; unmatched junction nucleotides: 9. CDR3 loop: CASSLDPPAGGLNEQFF. As DNA, the CDR3 is TGTGCCAGCAGCTTAGATCCCCCAGCGGGGGGCCTCAATGAGCAGTTCTTC.

The chain couples TRBV19 to TRBJ1-6, with D maybe TRBD1 (5 bases). The V and J ends lost 3 bases and 4 bases respectively, with 13 bases between them. The CDR3 is made up of 16 amino acids. Germline CDR1 reads LNHDA; CDR2 reads SQIVND (reference sequence). CDR3 residues: CASSIRARDYNSPLHF. The CDR3 nucleotides read TGTGCCAGTAGTATCCGTGCCAGGGATTATAATTCACCCCTCCACTTT.

J is TRBJ2-1 and V is TRBV7-3; D gene unclear. CDR1 is SGHTA and CDR2 is FQGTGA in the germline V gene. The CDR3 has 15 amino acids. Between the trimmed V and J ends, which lost 5 bases and 0 bases, there was a span of 11 bases. CDR3 nucleotides: TGTGCCAGCAGCCGGAGCTCCAGCTCCTACAATGAGCAGTTCTTC. Protein product: CASSRSSSSYNEQFF.

On this clone: The sample holds other DNA sequences that translate to the same CDR3. The V and J genes are TRBV5-1 and TRBJ2-3, with a possible D match to TRBD1 (5 bases). CDR1 is SGHRS and CDR2 is YFSETQ in the germline V gene. The CDR3 runs 15 residues. The V gene lost 2 bases and the J gene lost 1 base, with 11 bases spanning the gap. The CDR3 region is CASSLRGTGTDTQYF. The CDR3 bases are TGCGCCAGCAGCTTAAGGGGTACGGGCACAGATACGCAGTATTTT.

The V gene is TRBV6-5, the J gene TRBJ2-7; 11 bases fit TRBD2. Looked up from germline, CDR1 is MNHEY and CDR2 is SVGAGI. V dropped 9 bases and J dropped 5; count of bases not matched to a gene: 12. The CDR3 runs 15 residues. This CDR3 is CASQTSGGPWNEQYF. CDR3 sequence (DNA): TGTGCCAGTCAAACTAGCGGGGGCCCCTGGAACGAGCAGTACTTC.

The rearrangement uses TRBV4-1 and TRBJ2-5, with 12 bases that match TRBD2. This CDR3 spans 17 amino acids. J was trimmed by 3 bases and V by 1 base; bases with no gene match: 6. The germline V gene has CDR1 MGHRA and CDR2 YSYEKL. The CDR3 coding sequence is TGCGCCAGCAGCCAAGCTAGCGGGGGGGCAAGGGAAGAGACCCAGTACTTC. Amino acids: CASSQASGGAREETQYF.

The CDR3 protein is CASRGTGARGYTF. For the CDR3, the DNA is TGTGCCAGCAGGGGGACAGGGGCTCGCGGCTACACCTTC. The chain carries TRBV12-3 or TRBV12-4 and TRBJ1-2; 10 nucleotides align to TRBD1. This CDR3 has 13 residues. V dropped 6 bases and J dropped 8; count of bases not matched to a gene: 6.

This chain joins TRBV27 and TRBJ2-1; 8 positions agree with TRBD2. CDR3 length: 16 residues. V gave up 4 bases and J gave up 0 bases; unmatched junction bases: 5. CDR1 and CDR2 from the germline V gene are MNHEY and SMNVEV (reference sequence). The CDR3: CASSSQRGLSYNEQFF. As DNA, the CDR3 is TGTGCCAGCAGTTCGCAGCGGGGGCTCTCCTACAATGAGCAGTTCTTC.

V usage is TRBV4-2 and J usage is TRBJ1-3, with D perhaps TRBD1 (5 bases). The CDR3 is 17 amino acids. Germline V gene lookup returns CDR1 LGHNA and CDR2 YNFKEQ. Trimming left V 4 bases short and J 0 bases short, with 16 bases between. The chain's CDR3 is CASSLARGGYSGNTIYF. In DNA, the CDR3 is TGTGCCAGCAGCCTCGCCCGCGGGGGGTACTCTGGAAACACCATATATTTT.

V is TRBV23-1 and J is TRBJ2-3; D not certain. TRBV23-1 is given ORF status, its function remaining uncertain. V was shortened by 2 bases and J by 2 bases, with 8 bases between the two germline ends. The CDR3 extends over 14 amino acids. In DNA, the CDR3 is TGCGCCAGCAGTCAAGACTGGATCACAGATACGCAGTATTTT. Translation: CASSQDWITDTQYF.

The chain carries TRBV7-8 and TRBJ1-2, with TRBD1 matching 7 bases. Trimming at V came to 2 bases and at J to 4 bases, leaving 10 bases not matched to a gene. CDR1 is SGHVS, CDR2 FQNEAQ, per germline. This CDR3 comprises 16 residues. The CDR3 nucleotides read TGTGCCAGCAGCTTAAGGGGGAACAGGGGAGGCTATGGCTACACCTTC. Amino acids: CASSLRGNRGGYGYTF.

The chain links TRBV4-3 to TRBJ2-2; 8 nucleotides align to TRBD2. The germline gives CDR1 LGHNA, CDR2 YSLEER. V shed 0 bases, J shed 2 bases, and the junction held 8 bases outside the gene matches. There are 18 residues in the CDR3. CDR3 in amino acids: CASSQDLRRGANTGELFF. The CDR3 nucleotides are TGCGCCAGCAGCCAAGATCTTCGGCGGGGGGCCAACACCGGGGAGCTGTTTTTT.

J is TRBJ1-4 and V is TRBV5-1; 10 positions agree with TRBD1. V gave up 4 bases and J gave up 0 bases; unmatched junction bases: 6. The V gene's germline CDR1 is SGHRS and CDR2 YFSETQ. The CDR3 is 17 residues long. The CDR3 loop reads CASSRGTGAATNEKLFF. The CDR3 DNA reads as TGCGCCAGCAGCCGGGGGACAGGGGCTGCAACTAATGAAAAACTGTTTTTT.

V gene TRBV7-2 combines with J gene TRBJ2-5; 8 bases agree with TRBD2. This CDR3 has 16 amino acids. From germline, CDR1 is SGHTA and CDR2 FQGNSA. Trimming cost V 1 base and J 4 bases; bases outside gene matches: 8. This chain's CDR3 is CASSLEVAGSGETQYF. CDR3 in DNA: TGTGCCAGCAGCTTAGAGGTAGCGGGGAGTGGAGAGACCCAGTACTTC. Combining the CDR3 with reference TRBV7-2 and TRBJ2-5 gives the whole variable domain GAGVSQSPSNKVTEKGKDVELRCDPISGHTALYWYRQSLGQGLEFLIYFQGNSAPDKSGLPSDRFSAERTGGSVSTLTIQRTQQEDSAVYLCASSLEVAGSGETQYFGPGTRLLVL.

The rearrangement uses TRBV2 and TRBJ1-4; weak D call: TRBD1 (5 bases). The CDR3 has 14 amino acids. Germline CDR1 SNHLY, CDR2 FYNNEI. V was trimmed by 6 bases and J by 1 base, leaving 9 bases between them. The chain's CDR3 is CASRAGRTNEKLFF. DNA for the CDR3: TGTGCCAGCAGGGCAGGGCGAACTAATGAAAAACTGTTTTTT.

V usage is TRBV5-1 and J usage is TRBJ2-7, with D maybe TRBD1 (6 bases). V lost 0 bases to trimming and J lost 6 bases, with 13 bases between them. CDR1 and CDR2 from the germline V gene are SGHRS and YFSETQ. This CDR3 is 14 amino acids long. The CDR3 loop is CASSLAPHRVEQYF. CDR3 in DNA: TGCGCCAGCAGCTTGGCCCCACACAGGGTCGAGCAGTACTTC.

The chain couples TRBV13 to TRBJ1-2; TRBD1 might be the D (5 bases). This CDR3 has 14 amino acids. Trimming pared 5 bases from V and 4 bases from J, leaving 14 bases between. Per germline, CDR1 PRHDT and CDR2 FYEKMQ (reference sequence). The CDR3 DNA is TGTGCCAGCAGCCCCGGCGGGGGTCTCTATGGCTACACCTTC. This gives the protein CASSPGGGLYGYTF.

In DNA, the CDR3 is TGTGCCAGCAGCTCCCAGCGATCTAGCACAGATACGCAGTATTTT. This encodes CASSSQRSSTDTQYF. J is TRBJ2-3 and V is TRBV13; D remains ambiguous. V was cut by 4 bases and J by 0 bases, with 11 bases left in between. The length of the CDR3 is 15 residues. CDR1 PRHDT and CDR2 FYEKMQ come from the germline V gene (reference sequence).

The chain combines TRBV27 with TRBJ2-3; D is unclear. The CDR3 has 14 amino acids. The ends were cut back, 7 bases at V and 0 bases at J, with 11 bases in the middle. The germline CDR1 and CDR2 sequences are MNHEY and SMNVEV (reference sequence). CDR3 loop: CASKNLESTDTQYF. The CDR3 DNA sequence: TGTGCCAGCAAAAACCTAGAAAGCACAGATACGCAGTATTTT.

The gene calls are TRBV5-4 and TRBJ2-1, with TRBD2 matching 14 bases. The CDR3 loop spans 16 amino acids. CDR1 SGHNT and CDR2 YYREEE come from the germline V gene (reference sequence). The V gene end was trimmed by 4 bases and the J gene end by 9 bases; junction bases not matched to a gene: 9. The CDR3 loop reads CASSRRLAGGPGEQFF. The CDR3 coding sequence is TGTGCCAGCAGCCGGCGACTAGCGGGGGGGCCAGGTGAGCAGTTCTTC.

This sequence joins TRBV3-1 (or the pseudogene TRBV3-2) and TRBJ1-1; D is undetermined. The V end lost 2 bases, the J end lost 1 base, and 8 bases lay between the germline ends. Germline values: CDR1 LGHDT, CDR2 YNNKEL (reference sequence). The CDR3 has 14 residues. The CDR3: CASSQQTSNTEAFF. CDR3 sequence (DNA): TGTGCCAGCAGCCAACAGACATCGAACACTGAAGCTTTCTTT.

This clone was counted once. The genes are TRBV5-8 and TRBJ1-2; the D gene is possibly TRBD1 (6 bases). Germline V gene data show CDR1 as SGHTS and CDR2 as YDEGEE. The V end lost 6 bases, the J end lost 3 bases, and 18 bases lay between the germline ends. The CDR3 runs 15 residues. CDR3: CASTRRPGTHYGYTF. For the CDR3, the DNA is TGTGCCAGCACCCGACGCCCCGGGACACACTATGGCTACACCTTC. Full variable domain (outside the CDR3, taken from reference TRBV5-8 and TRBJ1-2): EAGVTQSPTHLIKTRGQQATLRCSPISGHTSVYWYQQALGLGLQFLLWYDEGEERNRGNFPPRFSGRQFPNYSSELNVNALELEDSALYLCASTRRPGTHYGYTFGSGTRLTVV.

The V call is TRBV7-9, the J call TRBJ2-1; 9 bases agree with TRBD1. Losses at the gene ends were 3 bases for V and 7 bases for J; bases not matched to a gene: 4. The CDR3 is made up of 14 amino acids. Germline CDR1 reads SEHNR; CDR2 reads FQNEAQ (reference sequence). DNA of the CDR3: TGTGCCAGCAGCTTGCCCGGGACAGGGAATGAGCAGTTCTTC. Protein sequence: CASSLPGTGNEQFF.

The rearrangement uses TRBV6-2 or TRBV6-3 and TRBJ1-3; 8 bases match TRBD1. This CDR3 comprises 16 residues. With V trimmed by 4 bases and J by 0 bases, 5 bases remained unmatched. From germline, CDR1 is MNHEY and CDR2 SVGEGT. CDR3 region: CASSFRDRLSGNTIYF. CDR3 in DNA: TGTGCCAGCAGTTTCCGGGACAGGCTCTCTGGAAACACCATATATTTT.